Given below is one T cell receptor (beta chain) in context. Its antigen is unknown. Base-call qualities are not available, and no considerably larger clone is one nucleotide away. There are 13 amino acids in the CDR3, from cysteine to phenylalanine inclusive. Just the 39-base CDR3 DNA is kept, in frame starting at base 1. V gives up 4 bases and J gives up 3 bases, and the segment between their germline ends measures 10 bases. The germline V gene (reference sequence) specifies SGHNT as CDR1 and YYREEE as CDR2. The data are from a study of lymphopenia after photon versus proton radiotherapy (dated by TCRdb to about 2019). A note on the overall study: The immunological effects of photon versus proton radiation therapy were compared in patients with gastrointestinal tumors who developed high-grade lymphopenia. A cohort of some 19 patients with gastrointestinal tumors who received either photon or proton therapy and subsequently developed lymphopenia was included. The goal of the study was to describe how the two radiation modalities differ in their effects on the immune system.

The library was obtained by the immunoSEQ multiplex PCR assay. T cell repertoires were profiled by deep sequencing of rearranged TCR beta loci, alongside multiparametric flow cytometry. TCRdb provides this immuneACCESS table in a form limited to in-frame rearrangements. Some clones are lacking; in checked studies, under half of them reflect an unresolved V gene, and why the rest are absent is not known. The sample table holds fewer than 40,000 clones, of which nearly 95% were seen once. Of the sample, around 0.67% is held by the ten largest clones. Study-level results and caveats: Across the cohort, a larger post-nadir drop in TCR diversity was inversely correlated with overall survival time among patients who died. After the lymphocyte count nadir, repertoires from photon-treated patients showed oligoclonal expansion, particularly of CD8+ Temra cells, and this expansion drove the decline in diversity. The survival association was assessed only in patients who died, and better survival with proton therapy was presented by the authors as a possibility rather than a demonstrated result. Relative stability during treatment was observed in proton-treated patients, whereas loss of naive T cells and TCR diversity and gain of effector/memory populations were observed in photon-treated patients.

The sequence joins TRBV5-4 to TRBJ1-1, with an unclear D gene assignment. The receptor was derived from a woman in her fifties or sixties with cholangiocarcinoma. This sample comprised peripheral blood, obtained from a patient treated with photon-based radiotherapy. The DNA sequence follows: TGTGCCAGCAGCACCGGAGGGTACACTGAAGCTTTCTTT. It codes for CASSTGGYTEAFF.